The 20 T cell receptor beta chains listed next were all sequenced from one sample in a study of T cell responses to AZD1222 COVID-19 vaccine. The table came from immunoSEQ multiplex PCR; TCRdb's copy has only in-frame clones and leaves some out. The data contain about 150,000 clones, about nine tenths of them singletons. Source: peripheral blood, taken on day 0 of AZD1222 vaccination. Source of these receptors: an adult in good health.

The chain carries TRBV27 and TRBJ1-2; D is possibly TRBD1 (5 bases). Trimming left V 1 base short and J 4 bases short, with 16 bases between. Germline CDR1 and CDR2: MNHEY and SMNVEV (reference sequence). This CDR3 comprises 16 residues. CDR3 sequence reads: CASSLYWGEGRYGYTF. In DNA, the CDR3 is TGTGCCAGCAGTTTATATTGGGGGGAGGGACGCTATGGCTACACCTTC.

The chain combines TRBV4-1 with TRBJ1-6, with D perhaps TRBD1 (5 bases). The CDR3 has 16 residues. CDR1 is MGHRA and CDR2 is YSYEKL in the germline V gene. Trimming cost V 3 bases and J 7 bases, with 16 bases left between them. Written as DNA, the CDR3 is TGCGCCAGCAGCCAGCCCGGGACTCTGGGGAATTCACCCCTCCACTTT. Translated: CASSQPGTLGNSPLHF.

V and J are TRBV19 and TRBJ1-4; 9 bases map to TRBD1. Germline-derived CDR1 and CDR2 are LNHDA and SQIVND (reference sequence). The CDR3 has 16 residues. V trimming: 4 bases; J trimming: 4 bases; junction bases outside the gene matches: 7. The CDR3 region is CASSTTGQGGNEKLFF. In DNA form, the CDR3 reads TGTGCCAGTAGTACCACGGGACAGGGAGGTAATGAAAAACTGTTTTTT.

This sequence joins TRBV6-2 or TRBV6-3 and TRBJ1-1, with D tentatively TRBD1 (6 bases). The length of the CDR3 is 16 residues. The V and J ends lost 2 bases and 1 base respectively, with 14 bases between them. Per the germline V gene, CDR1 is MNHEY and CDR2 is SVGEGT. The DNA for the CDR3 is TGTGCCAGCAGTTACGCCAGGGGATTAGGGAACACTGAAGCTTTCTTT. Its translation: CASSYARGLGNTEAFF.

This rearrangement joins TRBV4-1 to TRBJ2-2; 7 nucleotides line up with TRBD1. This CDR3 is 15 amino acids long. Per germline, CDR1 MGHRA and CDR2 YSYEKL. The ends lost 2 bases at V and 2 bases at J; junction bases unmatched: 2. The CDR3 DNA reads as TGCGCCAGCAGCCAAACAGGGGTTAACACCGGGGAGCTGTTTTTT. Translated, it gives CASSQTGVNTGELFF.

The chain combines TRBV19 with TRBJ1-6, with 9 bases matching TRBD1. The CDR3 totals 15 residues. The germline gives CDR1 LNHDA, CDR2 SQIVND (reference sequence). J was trimmed by 9 bases and V by 5 bases; bases with no gene match: 8. DNA of the CDR3: TGTGCCAGTAGTGACTCCGGGACAGGGCGTTCACCCCTCCACTTT. It encodes CASSDSGTGRSPLHF.

This sequence joins TRBV7-2 and TRBJ1-3; D call uncertain. This CDR3 spans 15 amino acids. The V end lost 4 bases, the J end lost 2 bases, and 12 bases lay between the germline ends. Germline CDR1 reads SGHTA; CDR2 reads FQGNSA. CDR3 nucleotides: TGTGCCAGCAGCTACTCCTTGGAGCCTGGAAACACCATATATTTT. The encoded protein is CASSYSLEPGNTIYF.

The chain combines TRBV3-1 (or the pseudogene TRBV3-2) with TRBJ2-2; D is uncertain. This CDR3 has 15 residues. V shed 3 bases and J shed 1 base, with 9 bases lying between them. Per the germline V gene, CDR1 is LGHDT and CDR2 is YNNKEL (reference sequence). The CDR3 nucleotides read TGTGCCAGCAGCCAGTCCGGACGGAACACCGGGGAGCTGTTTTTT. Protein sequence: CASSQSGRNTGELFF.

The chain joins TRBV25-1 to TRBJ1-6, with a weak D call TRBD1 (6 bases). Trimming removed 2 bases at V and 5 bases at J, with 13 bases between. CDR3 length: 16 residues. Per the germline V gene, CDR1 is MGHDK and CDR2 is SYGVNS. Here the CDR3 reads CASSELAGVDNSPLHF. The CDR3 DNA is TGTGCCAGCAGTGAACTGGCAGGGGTAGATAATTCACCCCTCCACTTT.

This chain connects TRBV4-1 to TRBJ2-2; D might be TRBD1 (6 bases). V was cut by 7 bases and J by 6 bases, with 12 bases left in between. Germline V gene data show CDR1 as MGHRA and CDR2 as YSYEKL. The CDR3 consists of 13 residues. CDR3 sequence reads: CASTQGGSGELFF. The CDR3 region has the DNA TGCGCCAGCACACAGGGCGGGTCCGGGGAGCTGTTTTTT.

This clone was detected only a few times. The same CDR3 is also encoded by other DNA sequences in this sample. This chain connects TRBV6-6 to TRBJ1-2, with 11 bases aligning to TRBD1. V lost 6 bases and J lost 3; bases outside the gene matches: 3. The CDR3 has 14 amino acids. Per the germline V gene, CDR1 is MNHNY and CDR2 is SVGAGI (reference sequence). In DNA form, the CDR3 reads TGTGCCAGCAGCAGGACAGGGGGCGACTATGGCTACACCTTC. Its translation: CASSRTGGDYGYTF.

The rearrangement joins TRBV4-2 to TRBJ1-6; D unresolved. This CDR3 has 15 amino acids. Looked up from germline, CDR1 is LGHNA and CDR2 is YNFKEQ. Between the trimmed V and J ends, which lost 4 bases and 1 base, there was a span of 8 bases. The CDR3: CASSPRASYNSPLHF. The CDR3 region has the DNA TGTGCCAGCAGCCCCCGTGCGTCCTATAATTCACCCCTCCACTTT.

V is TRBV18 and J is TRBJ1-2; D perhaps matches TRBD1 (5 bases). Germline V gene sequence: CDR1 KGHSH, CDR2 LQKENI. Trimming took off 4 bases at V and 4 bases at J, with 10 bases between the two ends. The CDR3 extends over 13 amino acids. CDR3 in amino acids: CASSQGTGYGYTF. CDR3 coding DNA: TGTGCCAGCTCACAAGGGACGGGCTATGGCTACACCTTC.

The rearrangement links TRBV6-5 to TRBJ1-3; D uncertain. The V end lost 6 bases, the J end lost 1 base, and 13 bases lay between the germline ends. The CDR3 length is 15 residues. Germline values: CDR1 MNHEY, CDR2 SVGAGI. CDR3 protein: CASRIDWSSGNTIYF. The CDR3 DNA follows: TGTGCCAGCAGGATTGACTGGTCATCTGGAAACACCATATATTTT.

Only one count was recorded for this clone. The V call is TRBV12-3 or TRBV12-4, the J call TRBJ1-5; the D is unclear. This CDR3 has 12 amino acids. Deletions cut 3 bases from V and 6 bases from J, with 6 bases between. The CDR3 reads CASSFWIQPQHF. The DNA of the CDR3 is TGTGCCAGCAGTTTCTGGATTCAGCCCCAGCATTTT.

This chain links TRBV13 with TRBJ2-7; D not certain. Germline V gene sequence: CDR1 PRHDT, CDR2 FYEKMQ (reference sequence). This CDR3 spans 13 amino acids. Between the trimmed V and J ends, which lost 0 bases and 4 bases, there was a span of 7 bases. The DNA of the CDR3 is TGTGCCAGCAGCTTAGGCCTACAGTACGAGCAGTACTTC. Protein sequence: CASSLGLQYEQYF.

CDR3 in DNA: TGTGCCAGCTCACCTGAGGGGGAAAGCTCTGGAAACACCATATATTTT. Its translation: CASSPEGESSGNTIYF. The chain uses TRBV18 and TRBJ1-3, with D possibly TRBD1 on 6 matching bases. Germline loops: CDR1 KGHSH, CDR2 LQKENI. The germline V and J ends were trimmed by 3 bases and 0 bases, with 12 bases remaining between them. The length of the CDR3 is 16 residues.

Notes on this clone: The sample has other DNA sequences that encode this CDR3 too. The chain is built from TRBV14 and TRBJ1-6; the D is unclear. Germline loops: CDR1 SGHDN, CDR2 FVKESK. The CDR3 loop spans 15 amino acids. Trimming took off 4 bases at V and 0 bases at J, with 7 bases between the two ends. The CDR3 nucleotides read TGTGCCAGCAGCCTAGGGAGCTCCTATAATTCACCCCTCCACTTT. This gives the protein CASSLGSSYNSPLHF.

The chain combines TRBV6-2 or TRBV6-3 with TRBJ2-1; 9 bases are shared with TRBD2. From germline, CDR1 is MNHEY and CDR2 SVGEGT. After removal of 6 bases from V and 15 bases from J, the junction contained 9 bases not matched to a gene. CDR3 length equals 12 residues. In DNA form, the CDR3 reads TGTGCCAGCAGCGCTAGCGGGGCTTCGGGGTTCTTC. The encoded protein is CASSASGASGFF.

This chain uses TRBV5-1 with TRBJ2-3, with TRBD1 matching over 8 bases. This CDR3 is 14 amino acids long. V lost 4 bases and J lost 2; bases outside the gene matches: 3. Germline loops: CDR1 SGHRS, CDR2 YFSETQ. The CDR3 DNA reads TGCGCCAGCAGCCCGGACAGGGTCACAGATACGCAGTATTTT. Encoded protein: CASSPDRVTDTQYF.